These 9 T cell receptor beta chains originate from one sample sequenced in a study of blood T cell repertoires in COVID-19. Profiling relied on immunoSEQ multiplex PCR, and the TCRdb table lists in-frame clones only, not all of them. The sample has 110,000 to 150,000 clones; 60% to 85% are singletons. Sequenced input: peripheral blood. The receptors were sampled from an older woman with acute or convalescent COVID-19.

The gene calls are TRBV5-1 and TRBJ1-1, with TRBD1 matching 9 bases. This CDR3 contains 15 residues. Germline CDR1 and CDR2: SGHRS and YFSETQ. After removal of 0 bases from V and 4 bases from J, the junction contained 4 bases not matched to a gene. This CDR3 reads CASSLGSTGGTEAFF. The CDR3 bases are TGCGCCAGCAGCTTGGGATCGACAGGGGGCACTGAAGCTTTCTTT. Drawing the rest from reference TRBV5-1 and TRBJ1-1, the complete variable domain is KAGVTQTPRYLIKTRGQQVTLSCSPISGHRSVSWYQQTPGQGLQFLFEYFSETQRNKGNFPGRFSGRQFSNSRSEMNVSTLELGDSALYLCASSLGSTGGTEAFFGQGTRLTVV.

This clone was recorded a few times. The chain links TRBV18 to TRBJ1-1; D is uncertain. The germline V and J ends were trimmed by 0 bases and 1 base, with 6 bases remaining between them. This CDR3 contains 14 residues. Per the germline V gene, CDR1 is KGHSH and CDR2 is LQKENI. CDR3 nucleotides: TGTGCCAGCTCACCACCCCGTCCGAACACTGAAGCTTTCTTT. This gives the protein CASSPPRPNTEAFF.

This chain uses TRBV27 with TRBJ2-3; D perhaps matches TRBD2 (6 bases). V was trimmed by 4 bases and J by 0 bases, leaving 8 bases between them. From germline, CDR1 is MNHEY and CDR2 SMNVEV (reference sequence). This CDR3 has 14 residues. CDR3 in DNA: TGTGCCAGCAGTTCCAGCGGGAGCACAGATACGCAGTATTTT. Protein: CASSSSGSTDTQYF.

This clone has a handful of counts. The V gene is TRBV19, the J gene TRBJ2-2, with 7 bases matching TRBD2. The V segment lost 6 bases and the J segment 3 bases; nucleotides outside the gene matches: 4. The CDR3 totals 14 residues. Germline-derived CDR1 and CDR2 are LNHDA and SQIVND (reference sequence). CDR3 bases: TGTGCCAGTAGCCCTAGCGGAGACACCGGGGAGCTGTTTTTT. Protein: CASSPSGDTGELFF.

The rearrangement links TRBV28 to TRBJ2-1; D perhaps matches TRBD2 (5 bases). In germline, CDR1 is MDHEN, CDR2 SYDVKM. V was shortened by 4 bases and J by 9 bases, with 19 bases between the two germline ends. This CDR3 is built from 15 residues. CDR3 in amino acids: CASSSILVGSGEQFF. CDR3 nucleotides: TGTGCCAGCAGTTCGATACTAGTGGGGTCCGGTGAGCAGTTCTTC.

This chain connects TRBV9 to TRBJ2-7; 11 bases line up with TRBD2. CDR3 length equals 18 residues. Losses at the gene ends were 2 bases for V and 3 bases for J; bases not matched to a gene: 13. CDR1 is SGDLS and CDR2 is YYNGEE in the germline V gene. CDR3 DNA sequence: TGTGCCAGCAGCGTCTTAGGGAATGGGGGACTAGCGGACTACGAGCAGTACTTC. Translated: CASSVLGNGGLADYEQYF.

The V and J genes are TRBV28 and TRBJ2-7, with 9 positions matching TRBD2. CDR3 size: 14 residues. Trimming at V came to 7 bases and at J to 3 bases, leaving 7 bases not matched to a gene. Germline-derived CDR1 and CDR2 are MDHEN and SYDVKM. The CDR3 DNA reads TGTGCCAGCACCCTAGCGGGGACAGTCTACGAGCAGTACTTC. It codes for CASTLAGTVYEQYF.

The DNA of the CDR3 is TGTGCCAGCAGCTTAGATCAGGGGCTAGCGGGAGAGACCCAGTACTTC. Amino acid sequence: CASSLDQGLAGETQYF. The chain couples TRBV11-2 to TRBJ2-5, with 8 positions matching TRBD2. Germline loops: CDR1 SGHAT, CDR2 FQNNGV. The CDR3 loop spans 16 amino acids. With 0 bases clipped from V and 4 bases from J, the junction kept 7 bases outside the gene matches.

The chain is built from TRBV18 and TRBJ2-1, with D tentatively TRBD2 (7 bases). The V end lost 1 base, the J end lost 10 bases, and 8 bases lay between the germline ends. There are 12 residues in the CDR3. The germline gives CDR1 KGHSH, CDR2 LQKENI. This CDR3 reads CASSPQGGEQFF. The DNA for the CDR3 is TGTGCCAGCTCACCACAGGGGGGGGAGCAGTTCTTC.